Listed below are T cell receptor beta chains from one sample, sequenced in a study of Japanese encephalitis immunity and Zika vaccine responses. MiXCR, run by TCRdb on the 5' RACE reads, gives a single entry per CDR3 protein. Of about 460 distinct CDR3 sequences in the sample, roughly 6.9% are singletons; the top ten hold 20% to 25%. This material consisted of antigen-activated CD4+ T cells from blood, cultured, taken during a Zika inactivated vaccine study. Source of these receptors: an adult woman who received an inactivated Zika virus vaccine. Each CDR3 is given with its conserved first and last residue. The D gene is left open where the match is weak. Rows may omit the clone size; those that give it use once, few, many or a size class.

TRBD2	TRBV3-1	medium-sized	TRBJ2-3	CASTQRAGGTTDTQYF	TGTGCCAGCACCCAACGGGCGGGAGGGACCACAGATACGCAGTATTTT
.	TRBV20-1	medium-sized	TRBJ1-2	CSARDSTAGGYTF	TGCAGTGCTAGAGACTCTACGGCCGGGGGGTACACCTTC
.	TRBV18	medium-sized	TRBJ1-6	CASSPPGDSPLHF	TGTGCCAGCTCACCCCCGGGAGACTCACCCCTCCACTTT
.	TRBV20-1	few	TRBJ1-4	CSAIRAGGEKLFF	TGCAGTGCCATCCGAGCGGGTGGCGAAAAACTGTTTTTT
.	TRBV7-9	medium-sized	TRBJ2-1	CASSFPFLNEQFF	TGTGCCAGCAGCTTCCCCTTTCTCAATGAGCAGTTCTTC
TRBD1	TRBV4-1	.	TRBJ2-7	CASSHTKRRTGLYEQYF	TGCGCCAGCAGCCACACAAAAAGGAGGACAGGGCTCTACGAGCAGTACTTC
.	TRBV6-1	.	TRBJ1-4	CASSRGEREKLFF	TGTGCCAGCAGTAGAGGGGAGCGGGAAAAACTGTTTTTT
TRBD1	TRBV2	medium-sized	TRBJ1-5	CATRLTNRGGDQPQHF	TGTGCCACCCGGTTAACAAACAGGGGTGGCGATCAGCCCCAGCATTTT
.	TRBV5-4	medium-sized	TRBJ2-7	CASSLAVGVYEQYF	TGTGCCAGCAGCTTGGCGGTCGGGGTCTACGAGCAGTACTTC
.	TRBV12-3/TRBV12-4	few	TRBJ2-2	CASALRYSGELFF	TGTGCCAGCGCTCTACGCTACTCCGGGGAGCTGTTTTTT
.	TRBV12-3/TRBV12-4	many	TRBJ1-1	CASSSRHNTEAFF	TGTGCCAGCAGTTCCCGCCATAACACTGAAGCTTTCTTT
.	TRBV6-2/TRBV6-3	.	TRBJ1-1	CVSSRSSEAFF	TGTGTCAGCAGTCGTAGCTCTGAAGCTTTCTTT
.	TRBV20-1	medium-sized	TRBJ2-2	CSARDGGGESQELFF	TGCAGTGCTAGAGATGGGGGGGGCGAATCCCAGGAGCTGTTTTTT
.	TRBV12-3/TRBV12-4	few	TRBJ2-7	CASSWGGSEQYF	TGTGCCAGCAGTTGGGGCGGGTCCGAGCAGTACTTC
.	TRBV5-6	large	TRBJ1-2	CASSTQPGALYGYTF	TGTGCCAGCAGCACGCAACCAGGGGCGCTTTATGGCTACACCTTC
TRBD2	TRBV5-6	medium-sized	TRBJ2-5	CASSFYSSGVGETQYF	TGTGCCAGCAGCTTCTACTCTAGCGGGGTGGGGGAGACCCAGTACTTC
.	TRBV12-3/TRBV12-4	few	TRBJ2-3	CASSISADTQYF	TGTGCCAGCAGTATATCCGCAGATACGCAGTATTTT
.	TRBV20-1	medium-sized	TRBJ1-3	CSAREGSGVGNTIYF	TGCAGTGCTAGAGAGGGGAGCGGGGTTGGAAACACCATATATTTT
TRBD1	TRBV6-5	medium-sized	TRBJ1-5	CASSSRQGYQPQHF	TGTGCCAGCAGTTCCCGACAGGGCTATCAGCCCCAGCATTTT
.	TRBV6-6	medium-sized	TRBJ2-7	CASSLRGDSYEQYF	TGTGCCAGCAGTTTGCGCGGGGACTCCTACGAGCAGTACTTC
.	TRBV4-1	few	TRBJ2-7	CASSRHEGGPDYEQYF	TGCGCCAGCAGCCGTCACGAAGGGGGACCTGACTACGAGCAGTACTTC
.	TRBV20-1	large	TRBJ2-5	CSAPIQETQYF	TGCAGTGCTCCGATCCAAGAGACCCAGTACTTC
.	TRBV5-1	hyperexpanded	TRBJ1-4	CASSLDPRSSLRNEKLFF	TGCGCCAGCAGCTTGGATCCTCGCAGCTCTTTGCGGAATGAAAAACTGTTTTTT
TRBD1	TRBV9	large	TRBJ2-1	CASSRQGSYNEQFF	TGTGCCAGCAGCCGACAGGGCTCCTACAATGAGCAGTTCTTC
.	TRBV5-1	medium-sized	TRBJ2-3	CASSLVSGDFADTQYF	TGCGCCAGCAGCTTGGTATCGGGGGATTTTGCAGATACGCAGTATTTT
.	TRBV18	large	TRBJ2-5	CASSPNVQVGGQETQYF	TGTGCCAGCTCACCAAACGTACAGGTCGGTGGGCAAGAGACCCAGTACTTC
.	TRBV7-9	large	TRBJ2-5	CASSLVLETQYF	TGTGCCAGCAGCTTAGTGTTGGAGACCCAGTACTTC
.	TRBV24-1	medium-sized	TRBJ2-3	CATSDPTTSTDTQYF	TGTGCCACCAGTGACCCAACCACCAGCACAGATACGCAGTATTTT
TRBD1	TRBV5-1	medium-sized	TRBJ2-2	CASSSGTGDTGELFF	TGCGCCAGCAGCTCGGGGACAGGGGACACCGGGGAGCTGTTTTTT
.	TRBV3-1	.	TRBJ1-1	CASSQDLGDTEAFF	TGTGCCAGCAGCCAAGACCTGGGGGACACTGAAGCTTTCTTT
.	TRBV7-9	medium-sized	TRBJ2-7	CASSPTGYEQYF	TGTGCCAGCAGCCCCACCGGGTACGAGCAGTACTTC
TRBD2	TRBV11-3	medium-sized	TRBJ2-2	CASSPIATSGRYIGELFF	TGTGCCAGCAGCCCAATCGCAACTAGCGGGAGATATATCGGGGAGCTGTTTTTT
TRBD2	TRBV24-1	medium-sized	TRBJ2-7	CATSDRRTGRAEQYF	TGTGCCACCAGTGATCGACGGACCGGGAGGGCCGAGCAGTACTTC
.	TRBV7-3	medium-sized	TRBJ2-7	CASSLFDGPYEQYF	TGTGCCAGCAGCTTGTTTGACGGGCCCTACGAGCAGTACTTC
TRBD2	TRBV7-9	medium-sized	TRBJ2-5	CASSLTTSGGETQYF	TGTGCCAGCAGCTTAACGACTAGCGGGGGTGAGACCCAGTACTTC
TRBD2	TRBV5-1	medium-sized	TRBJ2-3	CASSLELAGGQDTQYF	TGCGCCAGCAGCTTGGAACTAGCGGGGGGGCAAGATACGCAGTATTTT
.	TRBV5-1	hyperexpanded	TRBJ2-1	CASPTWTPYNEQFF	TGCGCCAGCCCAACGTGGACCCCTTACAATGAGCAGTTCTTC
.	TRBV11-3	large	TRBJ2-5	CASSLGGSGPRETQYF	TGTGCCAGCAGCTTAGGGGGGTCGGGTCCGCGGGAGACCCAGTACTTC
TRBD1	TRBV12-3/TRBV12-4	medium-sized	TRBJ2-7	CASSHEGQLNSYEQYF	TGTGCCAGCAGCCACGAGGGACAGCTGAATTCCTACGAGCAGTACTTC
TRBD1	TRBV28	medium-sized	TRBJ2-5	CASSSRTGQETQYF	TGTGCCAGCAGTTCCCGGACAGGGCAAGAGACCCAGTACTTC
.	TRBV6-1	medium-sized	TRBJ2-7	CASIYAGRRTYEQYF	TGTGCCAGCATATATGCGGGACGGCGTACCTACGAGCAGTACTTC
TRBD1	TRBV24-1	medium-sized	TRBJ2-6	CATRGTGAGANVLTF	TGTGCCACCAGGGGGACAGGGGCTGGGGCCAACGTCCTGACTTTC
.	TRBV2	large	TRBJ2-3	CASSDNFRLARNTQYF	TGTGCCAGCAGTGATAATTTTAGACTGGCACGGAATACGCAGTATTTT
TRBD1	TRBV28	medium-sized	TRBJ1-1	CASSAQGRTEAFF	TGTGCCAGCAGTGCACAGGGGCGGACTGAAGCTTTCTTT
.	TRBV7-2	hyperexpanded	TRBJ2-3	CASSPEVPDTQYF	TGTGCCAGCAGCCCCGAAGTACCAGATACGCAGTATTTT
.	TRBV10-1	many	TRBJ1-5	CASRGTSGLSNQPQHF	TGCGCCAGCAGGGGGACAAGTGGACTTAGCAATCAGCCCCAGCATTTT